The entry below describes one T cell receptor (beta chain). What it binds is not known. This sample stems from a study of shared clonotypes between healthy human individuals. Across the whole study: Each donor contributed plates that comprised three CD4 naive, three CD4 memory, two CD8 naive and one CD8 memory. Study-wide results and limits: Clonotypes that were shared across several donors made up 4.5% to 5% of naive CD4 clonotypes.

Genomic DNA of every subset was divided equally among multiple immunoSEQ plates. Method: immunoSEQ multiplex PCR; TCRdb's copy keeps in-frame clones and lacks some. Of around 1 million clones listed, over 75% are singletons. Sequencing was carried out using memory CD4+ T cells sorted from blood. Subset meaning: CD45RA-negative fraction. This clonotype was obtained from a man between 18 and 35 years old in good health.

DNA of the CDR3: TGTGCCAGCAGCCGCGTCTCTGCCGGGGAGCTGTTTTTT. Amino acid sequence: CASSRVSAGELFF. The V gene is TRBV5-4, the J gene TRBJ2-2; D call uncertain. Trimming shortened V by 4 bases and J by 6 bases, and 10 bases separated the two germline ends. Germline V gene sequence: CDR1 SGHNT, CDR2 YYREEE (reference sequence). The CDR3 has 13 amino acids. The entire variable domain, with the rest obtained from reference TRBV5-4 and TRBJ2-2, is as follows: ETGVTQSPTHLIKTRGQQVTLRCSSQSGHNTVSWYQQALGQGPQFIFQYYREEENGRGNFPPRFSGLQFPNYSSELNVNALELDDSALYLCASSRVSAGELFFGEGSRLTVL.